Listed here are 21 T cell receptor beta chains from one sample, sequenced in a study of cytotoxic CD8 clonotypes in ibrutinib-treated CLL. TCRdb's copy holds only in-frame clones and misses some; the assay was immunoSEQ multiplex PCR. The sample comprises around 60,000 clones, approximately 54% of which are singletons, and roughly 14% rests with the top ten. The source was PBMCs, collected after 12 months of ibrutinib treatment. Source of these receptors: a human donor with chronic lymphocytic leukemia.

The chain has TRBV7-2 and TRBJ1-4, with 9 bases aligning to TRBD1. CDR1 and CDR2 from the germline V gene are SGHTA and FQGNSA. V shed 3 bases and J 8 bases; nucleotides not matched to a gene: 7. This CDR3 is 15 amino acids long. In nucleotides, the CDR3 is TGTGCCAGCAGCTTCCCGACAGGGGGAGGAGAAAAACTGTTTTTT. The encoded protein is CASSFPTGGGEKLFF.

J is TRBJ2-1 and V is TRBV19, with no clear D. CDR1 is LNHDA, CDR2 SQIVND, per germline (reference sequence). The V end was cut by 8 bases, the J end by 5 bases, with 13 bases between. The CDR3 extends over 13 amino acids. The CDR3 coding sequence is TGTGCCAGTCGGTGGGAAGGGAACAATGAGCAGTTCTTC. It yields the protein CASRWEGNNEQFF.

The chain uses TRBV28 and TRBJ2-1; D gene uncertain. The CDR3 length is 17 residues. Germline V gene sequence: CDR1 MDHEN, CDR2 SYDVKM. Deletions cut 4 bases from V and 0 bases from J, with 16 bases between. The CDR3 loop reads CASSSPYSPRSYNEQFF. CDR3 DNA: TGTGCCAGCAGTTCGCCGTATAGCCCTCGCTCCTACAATGAGCAGTTCTTC.

The V call is TRBV5-4, the J call TRBJ2-7; D unresolved. This CDR3 is 17 amino acids long. V dropped 1 base and J dropped 0 bases, with 17 bases sitting between them. Germline lookup yields CDR1 SGHNT and CDR2 YYREEE (reference sequence). Here the CDR3 DNA reads TGTGCCAGCAGCTTGTCCCCCCAGCTCTGGAGCTCCTACGAGCAGTACGTC. Translation: CASSLSPQLWSSYEQYV.

This clone was counted many times. The chain has TRBV29-1 and TRBJ1-2; 7 bases map to TRBD1. V lost 7 bases to trimming and J lost 0 bases; unmatched junction nucleotides: 5. CDR3 length: 13 residues. Germline lookup yields CDR1 SQVTM and CDR2 ANQGSEA. The CDR3 DNA sequence: TGCAGCGAGGGGGACAGTACTAACTATGGCTACACCTTC. Its translation is CSEGDSTNYGYTF.

This sequence joins TRBV20-1 and TRBJ2-7; D gene ambiguous. The CDR3 has 11 residues. Germline-derived CDR1 and CDR2 are DFQATT and SNEGSKA (reference sequence). V lost 4 bases and J lost 4, with 8 bases in between. DNA of the CDR3: TGCAGTGCTATGGCCGGGTACGAGCAGTACTTC. Its protein is CSAMAGYEQYF.

The chain employs TRBV28 and TRBJ2-1; TRBD2 matches at 13 bases. The CDR3 runs to 15 residues. CDR1 and CDR2 (germline): MDHEN, SYDVKM. V gave up 4 bases and J gave up 6 bases; unmatched junction bases: 3. This CDR3 is CASSSWTSGSNEQFF. In DNA, the CDR3 is TGTGCCAGCAGTTCTTGGACTAGCGGGAGCAATGAGCAGTTCTTC.

The chain employs TRBV29-1 and TRBJ1-2, with D unclear. The V end was cut by 5 bases, the J end by 6 bases, with 13 bases between. Germline V gene sequence: CDR1 SQVTM, CDR2 ANQGSEA. The CDR3 contains 12 residues. The CDR3 reads CSVSGGRHGYTF. In DNA, the CDR3 is TGCAGCGTTAGTGGAGGCAGGCATGGCTACACCTTC.

This clone was recorded a few times. The chain has TRBV20-1 and TRBJ2-7; D gene uncertain. V lost 0 bases and J lost 5, with 5 bases in between. Germline CDR1 and CDR2: DFQATT and SNEGSKA (reference sequence). This CDR3 is 11 amino acids long. CDR3 sequence reads: CSARDLHEQYF. Written as DNA, the CDR3 is TGCAGTGCTAGAGATTTGCACGAGCAGTACTTC.

The table lists this clone with a few counts. The chain employs TRBV2 and TRBJ1-1; no clear D. The CDR3 covers 11 residues. Germline lookup yields CDR1 SNHLY and CDR2 FYNNEI. Trimming stripped 2 bases from V and 11 bases from J, with 9 bases between. DNA for the CDR3: TGTGCCAGCAGTGAAATCCCACCTGCTTTCTTT. Translation gives CASSEIPPAFF.

The chain recombines TRBV11-3 with TRBJ2-3; unclear D gene. The germline V gene has CDR1 SGHNT and CDR2 YENEEA. The CDR3 covers 15 residues. The V and J ends lost 1 base and 1 base respectively, with 9 bases between them. The DNA for the CDR3 is TGTGCCAGCAGCTTAGGGGGATTGGGCACAGATACGCAGTATTTT. It translates to CASSLGGLGTDTQYF.

The chain carries TRBV6-1 and TRBJ1-3; D uncertain. V lost 5 bases and J 5 bases, leaving 16 bases between the germline ends. The CDR3 consists of 15 residues. Germline CDR1 and CDR2: MNHNS and SASEGT. CDR3 loop: CASSTSGGTRNTIYF. In nucleotides, the CDR3 is TGTGCCAGCAGTACCTCTGGAGGTACTCGAAACACCATATATTTT.

In this sample, this clone turned up a few times. This chain joins TRBV6-4 and TRBJ2-1, with TRBD2 matching over 14 bases. This CDR3 comprises 19 residues. The germline V gene has CDR1 MRHNA and CDR2 SNTAGT. The J segment lost 5 bases and the V segment lost 2 bases, leaving 11 bases of the junction unmatched. This CDR3 reads CASSDPPRLAGGLDNEQFF. The CDR3 bases are TGTGCCAGCAGTGACCCCCCGAGACTAGCGGGGGGGTTGGACAATGAGCAGTTCTTC.

This chain connects TRBV5-1 to TRBJ2-1; the match to TRBD2 covers 8 bases. The CDR3 is 15 amino acids. CDR1 and CDR2 from the germline V gene are SGHRS and YFSETQ. V trimming: 0 bases; J trimming: 4 bases; junction bases outside the gene matches: 3. The CDR3 region is CASSLAGREYNEQFF. DNA of the CDR3: TGCGCCAGCAGCTTGGCCGGGAGGGAGTACAATGAGCAGTTCTTC.

Only a few counts were recorded for this clone. This chain links TRBV29-1 with TRBJ1-5; possibly TRBD1 for D (6 bases). The CDR3 covers 13 residues. Trimming stripped 3 bases from V and 3 bases from J, with 9 bases between. Germline assignment: CDR1 SQVTM and CDR2 ANQGSEA. Here the CDR3 reads CSVELGANQPQHF. CDR3 bases: TGCAGCGTTGAGTTGGGGGCCAATCAGCCCCAGCATTTT.

This clone was counted only a few times. This rearrangement joins TRBV4-1 to TRBJ1-2; D perhaps matches TRBD1 (5 bases). The CDR3 contains 19 residues. The V gene lost 0 bases and the J gene lost 4 bases, with 24 bases spanning the gap. From germline, CDR1 is MGHRA and CDR2 YSYEKL. The CDR3 DNA reads as TGCGCCAGCAGCCAAGACAGGGCAGCTAGCCAAACTCGTGGCTATGGCTACACCTTC. This gives the protein CASSQDRAASQTRGYGYTF.

The chain uses TRBV30 and TRBJ2-3; the match to TRBD2 covers 7 bases. Trimming removed 7 bases from V and 2 bases from J; junction bases left unmatched: 9. CDR1 is GTSNPN, CDR2 SVGIG, per germline (reference sequence). The CDR3 runs 14 residues. Written as DNA, the CDR3 is TGTGCCTCCGTACTGCGGGAGTCCACAGATACGCAGTATTTT. It encodes CASVLRESTDTQYF. The variable domain in full, with the rest retrieved from reference TRBV30 and TRBJ2-3, is SQTIHQWPATLVQPVGSPLSLECTVEGTSNPNLYWYRQAAGRGLQLLFYSVGIGQISSEVPQNLSASRPQDRQFILSSKKLLLSDSGFYLCASVLRESTDTQYFGPGTRLTVL.

The V call is TRBV7-2, the J call TRBJ2-1; no definite D call. V was cut by 0 bases and J by 7 bases, with 10 bases left in between. Germline V gene sequence: CDR1 SGHTA, CDR2 FQGNSA. The CDR3 sequence is 14 residues long. The CDR3 DNA is TGTGCCAGCAGCTTAGCCGCCAGCCTGAATGAGCAGTTCTTC. It yields the protein CASSLAASLNEQFF. Complete variable domain (other parts from reference TRBV7-2 and TRBJ2-1): GAGVSQSPSNKVTEKGKDVELRCDPISGHTALYWYRQSLGQGLEFLIYFQGNSAPDKSGLPSDRFSAERTGGSVSTLTIQRTQQEDSAVYLCASSLAASLNEQFFGPGTRLTVL.

This chain uses TRBV6-1 with TRBJ2-7; TRBD2 agrees at 7 bases. J gave up 5 bases and V 7 bases, and 11 bases lay outside the gene matches. CDR3 size: 14 residues. Looked up from germline, CDR1 is MNHNS and CDR2 is SASEGT. CDR3 bases: TGTGCCAGCACCACAGCGGGACCCAAAAACGAGCAGTACTTC. This translates into CASTTAGPKNEQYF.

The V gene is TRBV6-1, the J gene TRBJ1-5; D might be TRBD1 (5 bases). Germline V CDR1 and CDR2: MNHNS, SASEGT. The CDR3 is made up of 15 amino acids. V was shortened by 2 bases and J by 6 bases, with 14 bases between the two germline ends. The CDR3 coding sequence is TGTGCCAGCAGTGAATCGGGCAGGGTGAGTCAGCCCCAGCATTTT. Its protein product is CASSESGRVSQPQHF.

The genes are TRBV11-2 and TRBJ2-1; TRBD2 aligns across 10 bases. The CDR3 runs 16 residues. Trimming cost V 4 bases and J 6 bases; bases outside gene matches: 9. In germline, CDR1 is SGHAT, CDR2 FQNNGV. Here the CDR3 reads CASSSRAGGPFNEQFF. As DNA, the CDR3 is TGTGCCAGCAGCTCCCGAGCGGGAGGGCCGTTCAATGAGCAGTTCTTC.